The 27 T cell receptor beta chains below were found in one sample sequenced in a study of OX40 agonist ivuxolimab in advanced cancers. Method: immunoSEQ multiplex PCR; TCRdb's copy keeps in-frame clones and lacks some. Of roughly 56,000 clones listed, 86% are singletons. Sequencing was performed on CD4+ or CD8+ T cells sorted from blood, taken in a trial of the OX40 agonist ivuxolimab. The receptor set was obtained from an adult with an advanced solid tumor such as melanoma, head and neck, liver or kidney cancer.

The chain recombines TRBV10-3 with TRBJ2-7, with D perhaps TRBD1 (6 bases). The V and J ends lost 6 bases and 2 bases respectively, with 17 bases between them. The V gene's germline CDR1 is ENHRY and CDR2 SYGVKD. This CDR3 spans 15 amino acids. The CDR3 spells CAIRRTVILTYEQYF. In DNA form, the CDR3 reads TGTGCCATCAGAAGGACAGTCATTTTGACCTACGAGCAGTACTTC.

The chain employs TRBV6-6 and TRBJ1-5, with a tentative D call TRBD1 (6 bases). Germline V lookup: CDR1 MNHNY, CDR2 SVGAGI (reference sequence). Trimming took 2 bases from V and 1 from J, leaving 12 bases between them. The CDR3 is 16 amino acids. The CDR3 coding sequence is TGTGCCAGCAGTTACCCCGCACAGGGCAGCAATCAGCCCCAGCATTTT. This gives the protein CASSYPAQGSNQPQHF.

The J gene is TRBJ2-3, the V gene TRBV7-2, with D hard to call. Trimming stripped 0 bases from V and 2 bases from J, with 3 bases between. Germline CDR1 reads SGHTA; CDR2 reads FQGNSA. CDR3 length: 13 residues. The CDR3 spells CASSLAITDTQYF. CDR3 sequence (DNA): TGTGCCAGCAGCTTAGCTATCACAGATACGCAGTATTTT.

This clone was seen just once. CDR3 nucleotide sequence: TGTGCCAGCAGTGAATCGGGGGGAGTGAGGGATACGCAGTATTTT. Protein: CASSESGGVRDTQYF. V usage is TRBV6-1 and J usage is TRBJ2-3; TRBD2 matches at 7 bases. The CDR3 length is 15 residues. In germline, CDR1 is MNHNS, CDR2 SASEGT. The V and J ends lost 2 bases and 6 bases, in that order; junction bases with no gene match: 8.

The chain joins TRBV5-6 to TRBJ1-5, with 9 nucleotides matching TRBD1. Per germline, CDR1 SGHDT and CDR2 YYEEEE. This CDR3 is built from 16 residues. V shed 4 bases, J shed 2 bases, and the junction held 7 bases outside the gene matches. CDR3 sequence (DNA): TGTGCCAGCAGCGCCGGGACAGGGTTCGGCAATCAGCCCCAGCATTTT. Translating it yields CASSAGTGFGNQPQHF.

V usage is TRBV7-3 and J usage is TRBJ1-2; no reliable D call. The CDR3 spans 12 residues. CDR1 is SGHTA, CDR2 FQGTGA, per germline. V gave up 5 bases and J gave up 1 base, with 5 bases separating them. The CDR3 region is CASSADNYGYTF. Here the CDR3 DNA reads TGTGCCAGCAGCGCAGATAACTATGGCTACACCTTC.

This chain uses TRBV6-1 with TRBJ2-7, with TRBD1 as a possible D gene (6 bases). The V gene lost 6 bases and the J gene lost 2 bases, with 11 bases spanning the gap. The CDR3 has 13 amino acids. The germline V gene has CDR1 MNHNS and CDR2 SASEGT. For the CDR3, the DNA is TGTGCCAGCAGGAGTAGGGGGACCTACGAGCAGTACTTC. Protein sequence: CASRSRGTYEQYF.

The CDR3 DNA reads TGTGCCAGCAGCGTAGAGGACAGCAATCAGCCCCAGCATTTT. It encodes CASSVEDSNQPQHF. The rearrangement joins TRBV9 to TRBJ1-5; no definite D call. Looked up from germline, CDR1 is SGDLS and CDR2 is YYNGEE. Trimming shortened V by 0 bases and J by 1 base, and 5 bases separated the two germline ends. This CDR3 spans 14 amino acids.

The V call is TRBV19, the J call TRBJ1-6; D gene uncertain. This CDR3 region has 14 residues. V was shortened by 3 bases and J by 3 bases, with 6 bases between the two germline ends. The germline V gene encodes CDR1 LNHDA and CDR2 SQIVND (reference sequence). In nucleotides, the CDR3 is TGTGCCAGTAGTATCCCCGGCTATAATTCACCCCTCCACTTT. Protein: CASSIPGYNSPLHF. The whole variable domain, filled in from reference TRBV19 and TRBJ1-6, reads DGGITQSPKYLFRKEGQNVTLSCEQNLNHDAMYWYRQDPGQGLRLIYYSQIVNDFQKGDIAEGYSVSREKKESFPLTVTSAQKNPTAFYLCASSIPGYNSPLHFGNGTRLTVT.

This chain joins TRBV7-9 and TRBJ2-7; D is perhaps TRBD1 (5 bases). The CDR3 runs 13 residues. V lost 0 bases and J 2 bases, leaving 5 bases between the germline ends. CDR1 SEHNR and CDR2 FQNEAQ come from the germline V gene (reference sequence). The CDR3 protein is CASSLAGAYEQYF. The CDR3 coding sequence is TGTGCCAGCAGCTTAGCAGGGGCCTACGAGCAGTACTTC.

The chain links TRBV7-8 to TRBJ2-2, with 7 positions matching TRBD2. CDR3 size: 17 residues. J lost 2 bases, V lost 5 bases, and 11 bases had no gene match. Looked up from germline, CDR1 is SGHVS and CDR2 is FQNEAQ. CDR3 coding DNA: TGTGCCAGCAGCCCCACCCAGCGGGACCTAAACACCGGGGAGCTGTTTTTT. Its translation is CASSPTQRDLNTGELFF.

The rearrangement uses TRBV7-2 and TRBJ2-2; TRBD1 is a possible D gene (5 bases). Germline CDR1 and CDR2: SGHTA and FQGNSA. Trimming cost V 6 bases and J 4 bases, with 15 bases left between them. This CDR3 contains 15 residues. CDR3 residues: CASRGYQGLTGELFF. The CDR3 DNA is TGTGCCAGCAGAGGCTACCAGGGCCTCACCGGGGAGCTGTTTTTT. Full variable domain (missing parts from reference TRBV7-2 and TRBJ2-2): GAGVSQSPSNKVTEKGKDVELRCDPISGHTALYWYRQSLGQGLEFLIYFQGNSAPDKSGLPSDRFSAERTGGSVSTLTIQRTQQEDSAVYLCASRGYQGLTGELFFGEGSRLTVL.

This clone was recorded only once. V is TRBV5-8 and J is TRBJ2-5; D remains unclear. CDR3 size: 16 residues. Germline V gene data show CDR1 as SGHTS and CDR2 as YDEGEE. V lost 0 bases and J 5 bases, leaving 17 bases between the germline ends. CDR3 sequence reads: CASSLAQTPGSETQYF. The CDR3, as DNA: TGTGCCAGCAGCTTGGCCCAGACACCCGGCTCGGAGACCCAGTACTTC.

The rearrangement uses TRBV30 and TRBJ2-5, with 12 bases fitting TRBD2. After removal of 2 bases from V and 2 bases from J, the junction contained 12 bases not matched to a gene. This CDR3 is built from 18 residues. Germline values: CDR1 GTSNPN, CDR2 SVGIG (reference sequence). The CDR3, as DNA: TGTGCCTGGAGTCCAAGAGGACTAGCGGGAATTACACAAGAGACCCAGTACTTC. As protein: CAWSPRGLAGITQETQYF.

V usage is TRBV28 and J usage is TRBJ1-1; D remains ambiguous. Germline V gives CDR1 MDHEN, CDR2 SYDVKM. V gave up 4 bases and J gave up 0 bases, with 15 bases separating them. The CDR3 length is 16 residues. CDR3 DNA sequence: TGTGCCAGCAGTTCGGGAGCAGAGCTCATGAACACTGAAGCTTTCTTT. As protein: CASSSGAELMNTEAFF.

The V gene is TRBV9, the J gene TRBJ1-2; D remains ambiguous. The V gene's germline CDR1 is SGDLS and CDR2 YYNGEE. V was pared by 4 bases and J by 0 bases, with 16 bases between. CDR3 size: 16 residues. In DNA, the CDR3 is TGTGCCAGCAGCCCAGGATACAGCAATCCTAACTATGGCTACACCTTC. This encodes CASSPGYSNPNYGYTF. The full variable domain, its missing parts supplied by reference TRBV9 and TRBJ1-2, is DSGVTQTPKHLITATGQRVTLRCSPRSGDLSVYWYQQSLDQGLQFLIQYYNGEERAKGNILERFSAQQFPDLHSELNLSSLELGDSALYFCASSPGYSNPNYGYTFGSGTRLTVV.

This clone has just a few counts. The chain links TRBV6-5 to TRBJ2-7; D ambiguous. V was shortened by 8 bases and J by 0 bases, with 8 bases between the two germline ends. The CDR3 runs 12 residues. Germline V lookup: CDR1 MNHEY, CDR2 SVGAGI. The CDR3 DNA is TGTGCCAGCGCTGTAACCTCCTACGAGCAGTACTTC. It yields the protein CASAVTSYEQYF.

The rearrangement joins TRBV7-9 to TRBJ2-3; weak D call: TRBD2 (6 bases). V shed 6 bases and J shed 12 bases, with 13 bases lying between them. The germline V gene has CDR1 SEHNR and CDR2 FQNEAQ (reference sequence). CDR3 length: 11 amino acids. The CDR3 protein is CASSNQRAQYF. Here the CDR3 DNA reads TGTGCCAGCAGTAACCAGCGGGCACAGTATTTT.

The rearrangement joins TRBV9 to TRBJ1-2, with D perhaps matching TRBD1 (5 bases). The V gene's germline CDR1 is SGDLS and CDR2 YYNGEE. The CDR3 contains 17 residues. The V end was cut by 3 bases, the J end by 5 bases, with 23 bases between. The DNA of the CDR3 is TGTGCCAGCAGCGGAACAGGAGGGGCGCGAAGGGAGTATGGCTACACCTTC. Its translation is CASSGTGGARREYGYTF.

The V gene is TRBV27, the J gene TRBJ2-7; D may be TRBD1 or TRBD2 (5 bases each). V gave up 4 bases and J gave up 5 bases, with 18 bases separating them. The CDR3 covers 15 residues. From germline, CDR1 is MNHEY and CDR2 SMNVEV (reference sequence). CDR3 sequence: CASSSPPQGVHEQYF. CDR3 coding DNA: TGTGCCAGCAGTTCGCCTCCCCAGGGAGTCCACGAGCAGTACTTC.

The J gene is TRBJ2-3, the V gene TRBV19; a weak D match, TRBD1 (5 bases). Germline lookup yields CDR1 LNHDA and CDR2 SQIVND (reference sequence). The CDR3 is made up of 13 amino acids. The germline V and J ends were trimmed by 7 bases and 2 bases, with 10 bases remaining between them. In DNA, the CDR3 is TGTGCCAGTATTGGGGCCTTCACAGATACGCAGTATTTT. Its translation: CASIGAFTDTQYF. The full variable domain, in which reference TRBV19 and TRBJ2-3 provide the parts outside the CDR3, is DGGITQSPKYLFRKEGQNVTLSCEQNLNHDAMYWYRQDPGQGLRLIYYSQIVNDFQKGDIAEGYSVSREKKESFPLTVTSAQKNPTAFYLCASIGAFTDTQYFGPGTRLTVL.

V usage is TRBV30 and J usage is TRBJ2-1, with D unresolved. Germline V lookup: CDR1 GTSNPN, CDR2 SVGIG (reference sequence). The CDR3 consists of 11 residues. The V gene lost 0 bases and the J gene lost 12 bases, with 9 bases spanning the gap. This CDR3 is CAWSVLVGQFF. CDR3 nucleotide sequence: TGTGCCTGGAGTGTGTTAGTGGGGCAGTTCTTC.

The chain combines TRBV7-2 with TRBJ1-2; 10 bases agree with TRBD1. The length of the CDR3 is 15 residues. Per germline, CDR1 SGHTA and CDR2 FQGNSA. J gave up 4 bases and V 5 bases, and 7 bases lay outside the gene matches. The CDR3 loop reads CASSPGGTGVYGYTF. The CDR3 DNA follows: TGTGCCAGCAGCCCGGGAGGGACAGGGGTCTATGGCTACACCTTC.

The chain uses TRBV7-3 and TRBJ2-1, with TRBD2 identical over 8 bases. The CDR3 has 15 residues. The germline V gene encodes CDR1 SGHTA and CDR2 FQGTGA. V was pared by 2 bases and J by 3 bases, with 3 bases of the junction left unmatched. CDR3 sequence: CASSLAGLDYNEQFF. Written as DNA, the CDR3 is TGTGCCAGCAGCTTAGCGGGACTAGACTACAATGAGCAGTTCTTC. The whole variable domain, filled in from reference TRBV7-3 and TRBJ2-1, reads GAGVSQTPSNKVTEKGKYVELRCDPISGHTALYWYRQSLGQGPEFLIYFQGTGAADDSGLPNDRFFAVRPEGSVSTLKIQRTERGDSAVYLCASSLAGLDYNEQFFGPGTRLTVL.

J is TRBJ1-2 and V is TRBV7-9; D is unclear. The V end lost 5 bases, the J end lost 8 bases, and 15 bases lay between the germline ends. The CDR3 has 13 amino acids. Germline V gene sequence: CDR1 SEHNR, CDR2 FQNEAQ (reference sequence). The CDR3 here is CASSDLDQAGYTF. The CDR3 nucleotides read TGTGCCAGCAGCGACTTAGACCAGGCCGGCTACACCTTC.

V and J are TRBV18 and TRBJ2-1; TRBD1 might be the D (5 bases). The CDR3 runs 15 residues. CDR1 and CDR2 (germline): KGHSH, LQKENI. V lost 1 base, J lost 10 bases, and 17 bases lay in between. This CDR3 reads CASSPLGPTHREQFF. CDR3 sequence (DNA): TGTGCCAGCTCACCACTCGGACCGACCCACAGGGAGCAGTTCTTC.

This CDR3 reads CASSPRGRGSSYEQYF. The CDR3, as DNA: TGCGCCAGCAGCCCGAGGGGGCGGGGGAGCTCTTACGAGCAGTACTTC. This chain connects TRBV5-1 to TRBJ2-7, with D possibly being TRBD1 or TRBD2 (7 bases each). The length of the CDR3 is 16 residues. Germline V gene sequence: CDR1 SGHRS, CDR2 YFSETQ. Trimming stripped 4 bases from V and 4 bases from J, with 21 bases between.